This TCR beta chain was captured by sequencing in a study of cytomegalovirus exposure and HLA in healthy donors. About the study: A prior study identified roughly 110 million unique TCR beta sequences from 200 million or so T cells.

Regarding the study as a whole: Analyses of presence/absence relied on an assumption of roughly uniform sequencing depth across donors. The authors enumerated 150 to 200 TCR beta chains as linked to cytomegalovirus. Association of a missense DCLRE1C variant with TCR beta V- and J-gene trimming was reported in a later analysis.

CDR3 length equals 14 residues. The germline gives CDR1 MGHRA, CDR2 YSYEKL. The V gene lost 0 bases and the J gene lost 2 bases, with 8 bases spanning the gap. This clone turned up a few times. Its target is not known. In the PCR, 60 Vbeta and 13 Jbeta primers were used. Produced via immunoSEQ multiplex PCR; TCRdb's table is partial and in-frame only. Among fewer than 150,000 clones listed, roughly 78% were seen once. The source is a young man in good health and CMV-seronegative. This chain links TRBV4-1 with TRBJ2-7; no definite D call. The sequenced sample consisted of PBMCs. The CDR3 here is CASSQDAAAYEQYF. CDR3 DNA sequence: TGCGCCAGCAGCCAAGACGCGGCAGCCTACGAGCAGTACTTC.